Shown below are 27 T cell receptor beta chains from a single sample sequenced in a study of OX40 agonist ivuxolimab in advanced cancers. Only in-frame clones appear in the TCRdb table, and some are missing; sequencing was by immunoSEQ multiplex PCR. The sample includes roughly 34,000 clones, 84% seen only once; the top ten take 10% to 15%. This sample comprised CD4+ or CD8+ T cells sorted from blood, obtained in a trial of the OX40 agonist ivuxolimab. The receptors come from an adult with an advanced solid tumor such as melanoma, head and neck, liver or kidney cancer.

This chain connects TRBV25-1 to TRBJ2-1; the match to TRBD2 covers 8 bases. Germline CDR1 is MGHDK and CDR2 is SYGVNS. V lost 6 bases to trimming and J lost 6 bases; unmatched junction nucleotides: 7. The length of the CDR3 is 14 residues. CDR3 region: CASSRGGRGNEQFF. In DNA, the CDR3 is TGTGCCAGCAGCCGGGGGGGAAGAGGCAATGAGCAGTTCTTC.

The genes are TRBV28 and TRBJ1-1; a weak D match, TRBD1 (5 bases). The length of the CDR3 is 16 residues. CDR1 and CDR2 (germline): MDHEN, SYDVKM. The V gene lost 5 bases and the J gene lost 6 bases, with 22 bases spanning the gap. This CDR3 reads CASSPEGVGLIAEAFF. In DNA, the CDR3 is TGTGCCAGCAGTCCAGAGGGCGTGGGGCTCATAGCTGAAGCTTTCTTT.

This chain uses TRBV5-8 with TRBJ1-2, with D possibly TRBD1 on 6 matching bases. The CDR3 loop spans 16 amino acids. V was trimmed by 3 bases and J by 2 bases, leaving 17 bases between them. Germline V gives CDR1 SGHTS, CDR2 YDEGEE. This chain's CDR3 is CASSSVGGAINYGYTF. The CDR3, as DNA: TGTGCCAGCAGCTCGGTTGGGGGGGCCATAAACTATGGCTACACCTTC. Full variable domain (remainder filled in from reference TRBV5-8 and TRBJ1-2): EAGVTQSPTHLIKTRGQQATLRCSPISGHTSVYWYQQALGLGLQFLLWYDEGEERNRGNFPPRFSGRQFPNYSSELNVNALELEDSALYLCASSSVGGAINYGYTFGSGTRLTVV.

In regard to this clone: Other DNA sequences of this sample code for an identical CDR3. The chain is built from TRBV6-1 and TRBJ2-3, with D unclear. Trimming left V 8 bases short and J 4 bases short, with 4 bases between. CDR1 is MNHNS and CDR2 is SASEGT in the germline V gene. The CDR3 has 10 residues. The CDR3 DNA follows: TGTGCCAGCCGCTCAGATACGCAGTATTTT. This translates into CASRSDTQYF.

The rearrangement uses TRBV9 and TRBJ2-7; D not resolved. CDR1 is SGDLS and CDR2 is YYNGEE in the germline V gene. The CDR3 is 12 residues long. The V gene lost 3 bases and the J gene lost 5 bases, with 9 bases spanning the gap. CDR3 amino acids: CASSGVANEQYF. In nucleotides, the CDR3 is TGTGCCAGCAGCGGAGTAGCTAACGAGCAGTACTTC.

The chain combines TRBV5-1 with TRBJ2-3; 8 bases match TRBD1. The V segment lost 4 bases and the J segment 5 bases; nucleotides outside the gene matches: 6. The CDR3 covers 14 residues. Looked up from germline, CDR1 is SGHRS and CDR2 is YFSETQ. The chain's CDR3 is CASSIGQGEDTQYF. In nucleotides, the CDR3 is TGCGCCAGCAGCATAGGACAGGGCGAAGATACGCAGTATTTT.

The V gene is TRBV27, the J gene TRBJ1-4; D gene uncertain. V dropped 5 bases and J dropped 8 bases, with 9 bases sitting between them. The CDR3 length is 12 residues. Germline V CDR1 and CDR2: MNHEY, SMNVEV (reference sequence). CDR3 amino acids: CASSRSGEKLFF. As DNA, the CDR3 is TGTGCCAGCAGTAGGTCTGGGGAAAAACTGTTTTTT.

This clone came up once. The CDR3 is CASRMTGGETEAFF. CDR3 nucleotide sequence: TGTGCCAGCAGGATGACAGGGGGCGAGACTGAAGCTTTCTTT. This chain uses TRBV27 with TRBJ1-1, with TRBD1 matching over 10 bases. Germline assignment: CDR1 MNHEY and CDR2 SMNVEV (reference sequence). J was trimmed by 5 bases and V by 6 bases; bases with no gene match: 6. The length of the CDR3 is 14 residues.

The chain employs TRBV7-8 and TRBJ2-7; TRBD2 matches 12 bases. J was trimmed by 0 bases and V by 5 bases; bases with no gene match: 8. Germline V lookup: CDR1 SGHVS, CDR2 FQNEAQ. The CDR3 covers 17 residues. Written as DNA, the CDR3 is TGTGCCAGCAGCGGCGCGACTAGCGGGAGTCGCTCCTACGAGCAGTACTTC. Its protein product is CASSGATSGSRSYEQYF.

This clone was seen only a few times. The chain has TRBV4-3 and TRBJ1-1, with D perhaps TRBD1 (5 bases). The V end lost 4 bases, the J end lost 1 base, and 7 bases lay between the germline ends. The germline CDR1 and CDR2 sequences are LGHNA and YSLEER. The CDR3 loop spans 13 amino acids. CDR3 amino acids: CASSLTGNTEAFF. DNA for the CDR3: TGCGCCAGCAGCCTCACAGGGAACACTGAAGCTTTCTTT.

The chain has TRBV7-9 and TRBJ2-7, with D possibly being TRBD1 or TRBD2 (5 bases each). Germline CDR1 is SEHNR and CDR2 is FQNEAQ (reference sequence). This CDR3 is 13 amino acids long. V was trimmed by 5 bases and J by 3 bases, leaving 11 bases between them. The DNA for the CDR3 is TGTGCCAGCAGCCCACCGGGACGCTACGAGCAGTACTTC. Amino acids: CASSPPGRYEQYF.

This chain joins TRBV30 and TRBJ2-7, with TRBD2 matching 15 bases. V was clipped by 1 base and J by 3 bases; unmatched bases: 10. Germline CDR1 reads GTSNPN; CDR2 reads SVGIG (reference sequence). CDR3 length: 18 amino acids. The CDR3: CAWSAAGLAGGYGYEQYF. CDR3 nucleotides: TGTGCCTGGAGTGCGGCGGGACTAGCGGGAGGTTATGGCTACGAGCAGTACTTC. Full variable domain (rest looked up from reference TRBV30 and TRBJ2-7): SQTIHQWPATLVQPVGSPLSLECTVEGTSNPNLYWYRQAAGRGLQLLFYSVGIGQISSEVPQNLSASRPQDRQFILSSKKLLLSDSGFYLCAWSAAGLAGGYGYEQYFGPGTRLTVT.

CDR3 residues: CASSFSGQGIIQPQHF. The CDR3 DNA follows: TGTGCCAGCAGCTTTAGTGGACAGGGGATCATTCAGCCCCAGCATTTT. V and J are TRBV5-6 and TRBJ1-5; 9 bases align to TRBD1. Unmatched junction bases numbered 9, after V lost 2 bases and J lost 6 bases. This CDR3 spans 16 amino acids. From germline, CDR1 is SGHDT and CDR2 YYEEEE.

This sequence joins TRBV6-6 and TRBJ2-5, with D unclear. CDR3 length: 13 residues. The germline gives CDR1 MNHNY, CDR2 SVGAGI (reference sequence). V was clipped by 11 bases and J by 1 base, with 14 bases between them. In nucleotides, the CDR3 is TGTGCCGCCAAGACCGAGTTCCAAGAGACCCAGTACTTC. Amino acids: CAAKTEFQETQYF.

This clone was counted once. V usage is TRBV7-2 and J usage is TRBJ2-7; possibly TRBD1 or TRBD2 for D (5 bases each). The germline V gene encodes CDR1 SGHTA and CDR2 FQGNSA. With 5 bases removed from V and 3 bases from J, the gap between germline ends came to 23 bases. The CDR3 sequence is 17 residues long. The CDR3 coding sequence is TGTGCCAGCAGCCCATATGCCCCAGGGACCATAGACTACGAGCAGTACTTC. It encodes CASSPYAPGTIDYEQYF.

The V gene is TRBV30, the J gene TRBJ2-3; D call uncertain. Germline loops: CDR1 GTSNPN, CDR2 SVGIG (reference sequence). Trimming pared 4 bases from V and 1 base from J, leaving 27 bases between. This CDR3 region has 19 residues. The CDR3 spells CAWTYSTPPRPFGTDTQYF. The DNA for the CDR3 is TGTGCCTGGACCTATTCTACCCCCCCAAGGCCCTTTGGCACAGATACGCAGTATTTT. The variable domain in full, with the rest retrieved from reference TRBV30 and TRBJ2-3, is SQTIHQWPATLVQPVGSPLSLECTVEGTSNPNLYWYRQAAGRGLQLLFYSVGIGQISSEVPQNLSASRPQDRQFILSSKKLLLSDSGFYLCAWTYSTPPRPFGTDTQYFGPGTRLTVL.

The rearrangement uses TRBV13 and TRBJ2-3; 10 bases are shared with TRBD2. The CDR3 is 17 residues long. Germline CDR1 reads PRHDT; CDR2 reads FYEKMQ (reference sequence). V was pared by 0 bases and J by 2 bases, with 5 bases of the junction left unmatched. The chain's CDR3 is CASSLGSGTSDTDTQYF. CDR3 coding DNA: TGTGCCAGCAGCTTAGGTTCAGGGACTAGCGACACAGATACGCAGTATTTT.

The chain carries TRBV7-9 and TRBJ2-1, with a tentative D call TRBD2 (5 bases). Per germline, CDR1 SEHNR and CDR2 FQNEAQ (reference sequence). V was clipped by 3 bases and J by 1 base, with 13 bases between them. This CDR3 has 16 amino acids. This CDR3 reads CASSFVDYGSYNEQFF. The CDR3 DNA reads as TGTGCCAGCAGCTTTGTCGACTACGGGTCCTACAATGAGCAGTTCTTC.

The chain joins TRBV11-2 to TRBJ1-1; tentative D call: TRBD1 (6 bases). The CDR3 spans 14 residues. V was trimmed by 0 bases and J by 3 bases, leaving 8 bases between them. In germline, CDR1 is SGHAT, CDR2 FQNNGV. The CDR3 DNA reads TGTGCCAGCAGCTTAGAGGGGACATACACTGAAGCTTTCTTT. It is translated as CASSLEGTYTEAFF.

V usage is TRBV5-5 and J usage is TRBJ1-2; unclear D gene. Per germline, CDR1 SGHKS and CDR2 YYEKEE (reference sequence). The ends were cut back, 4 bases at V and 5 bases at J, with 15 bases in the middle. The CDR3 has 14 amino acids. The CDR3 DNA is TGTGCCAGCAGCCCAATGCAGGAGCCTTATGGCTACACCTTC. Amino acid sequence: CASSPMQEPYGYTF.

CDR3 in amino acids: CASRVTGRKIQPQHF. In DNA, the CDR3 is TGTGCCAGCAGGGTAACAGGGAGGAAAATCCAGCCCCAGCATTTT. This rearrangement joins TRBV6-4 to TRBJ1-5; perhaps TRBD1 as D (6 bases). This CDR3 has 15 residues. CDR1 is MRHNA, CDR2 SNTAGT, per germline. The V and J ends lost 6 bases and 7 bases respectively, with 19 bases between them.

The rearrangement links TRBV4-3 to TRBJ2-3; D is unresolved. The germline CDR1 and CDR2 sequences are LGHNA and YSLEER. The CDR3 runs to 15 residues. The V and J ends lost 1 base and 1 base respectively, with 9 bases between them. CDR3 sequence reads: CASSQAPLGTDTQYF. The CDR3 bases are TGCGCCAGCAGCCAAGCACCGCTGGGCACAGATACGCAGTATTTT.

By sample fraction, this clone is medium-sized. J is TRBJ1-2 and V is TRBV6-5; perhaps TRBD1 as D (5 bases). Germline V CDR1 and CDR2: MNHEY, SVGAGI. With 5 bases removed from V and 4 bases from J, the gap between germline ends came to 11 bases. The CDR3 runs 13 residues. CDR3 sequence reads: CASSDGAAYGYTF. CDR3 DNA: TGTGCCAGCAGTGATGGGGCTGCCTATGGCTACACCTTC.

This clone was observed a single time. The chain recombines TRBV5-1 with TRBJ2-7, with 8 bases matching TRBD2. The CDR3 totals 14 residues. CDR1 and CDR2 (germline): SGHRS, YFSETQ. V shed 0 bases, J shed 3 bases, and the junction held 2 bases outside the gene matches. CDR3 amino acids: CASSLASGGYEQYF. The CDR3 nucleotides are TGCGCCAGCAGCTTGGCCAGCGGGGGCTACGAGCAGTACTTC.

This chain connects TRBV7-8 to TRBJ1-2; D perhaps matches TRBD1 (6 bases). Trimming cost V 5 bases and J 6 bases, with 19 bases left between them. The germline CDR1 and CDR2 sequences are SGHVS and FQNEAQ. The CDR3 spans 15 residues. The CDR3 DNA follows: TGTGCCAGCAGCCACGCAGGGGTTAATTTGGATGGCTACACCTTC. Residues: CASSHAGVNLDGYTF.

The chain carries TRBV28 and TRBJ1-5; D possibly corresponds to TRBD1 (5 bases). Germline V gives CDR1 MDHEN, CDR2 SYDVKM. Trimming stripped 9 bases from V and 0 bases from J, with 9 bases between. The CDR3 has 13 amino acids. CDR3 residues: CASRGYSNQPQHF. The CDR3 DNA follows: TGTGCCAGTAGGGGCTATAGCAATCAGCCCCAGCATTTT.

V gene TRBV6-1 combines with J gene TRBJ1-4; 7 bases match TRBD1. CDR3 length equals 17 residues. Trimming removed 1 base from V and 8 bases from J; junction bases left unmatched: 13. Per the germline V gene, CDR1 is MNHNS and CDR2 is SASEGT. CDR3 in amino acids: CASSEGTGEWAGEKLFF. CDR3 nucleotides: TGTGCCAGCAGTGAAGGAACAGGGGAATGGGCTGGAGAAAAACTGTTTTTT.